This T cell receptor beta chain was profiled in a study of T cells after yellow fever vaccination. With regard to this clonotype: Its antigen remains unknown.

Germline V gene lookup returns CDR1 MNHEY and CDR2 SVGEGT. The CDR3 has 14 residues. V was clipped by 6 bases and J by 2 bases; unmatched bases: 5. Study-level points and caveats: Reappearance after the booster was observed for most primary-vaccination clones (about 97% CD4, roughly 88% CD8).

Generation of TCR cDNA used 5'RACE template switching (which added a universal primer site and UMIs). TCRdb analysed the 5' RACE reads with MiXCR anew, one entry per CDR3 protein. The sample has about 550,000 distinct CDR3 sequences, approximately 21% seen once. The receptor comes from a man aged 25 to 40 who received the YFV17D yellow fever vaccine. This sequence joins TRBV6-2 or TRBV6-3 and TRBJ2-7; 9 bases are a match to TRBD2. The source was PBMCs, collected 15 days after the yellow fever booster vaccination. This chain's CDR3 is CASRTLAGTYEQYF. CDR3 nucleotide sequence: TGTGCCAGCAGGACCCTAGCGGGAACCTACGAGCAGTACTTC.